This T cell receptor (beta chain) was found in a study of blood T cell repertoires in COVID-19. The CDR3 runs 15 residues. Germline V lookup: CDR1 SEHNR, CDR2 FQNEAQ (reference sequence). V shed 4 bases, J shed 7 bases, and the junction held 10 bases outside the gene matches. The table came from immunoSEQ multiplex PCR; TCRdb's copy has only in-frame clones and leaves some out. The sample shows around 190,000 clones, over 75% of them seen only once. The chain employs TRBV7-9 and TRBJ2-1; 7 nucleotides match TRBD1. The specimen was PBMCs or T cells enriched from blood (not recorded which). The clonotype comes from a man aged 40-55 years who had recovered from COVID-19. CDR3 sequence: CASSWDRTRYNEQFF. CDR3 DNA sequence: TGTGCCAGCAGCTGGGACAGAACGAGGTATAATGAGCAGTTCTTC. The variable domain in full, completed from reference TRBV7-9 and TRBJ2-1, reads DTGVSQNPRHKITKRGQNVTFRCDPISEHNRLYWYRQTLGQGPEFLTYFQNEAQLEKSRLLSDRFSAERPKGSFSTLEIQRTEQGDSAMYLCASSWDRTRYNEQFFGPGTRLTVL.